This TCR beta chain originates from a study of T cell responses to AZD1222 COVID-19 vaccine. Study context: Doses given second, at about 4 or about 12 weeks, were pooled. Study outcomes and limitations: Repertoires in all cases were sampled only once the peak T cell response had passed. Baseline antibody screening turned up just six seropositive AZD1222 recipients.

Points on this clone: The antigen is unknown.

With 5 bases removed from V and 5 bases from J, the gap between germline ends came to 21 bases. Germline CDR1 and CDR2: MNHEY and SMNVEV (reference sequence). The CDR3 has 16 amino acids. Profiling relied on immunoSEQ multiplex PCR, and the TCRdb table lists in-frame clones only, not all of them. The sample includes roughly 100,000 clones, over 80% of them seen just once. The sequence was collected from an adult in good health. V gene TRBV27 combines with J gene TRBJ2-5; D is uncertain. This specimen was peripheral blood, taken on day 0 of AZD1222 vaccination. This CDR3 reads CASSPLRLGYAETQYF. CDR3 DNA: TGTGCCAGCAGTCCCCTCCGGCTGGGGTACGCGGAGACCCAGTACTTC.